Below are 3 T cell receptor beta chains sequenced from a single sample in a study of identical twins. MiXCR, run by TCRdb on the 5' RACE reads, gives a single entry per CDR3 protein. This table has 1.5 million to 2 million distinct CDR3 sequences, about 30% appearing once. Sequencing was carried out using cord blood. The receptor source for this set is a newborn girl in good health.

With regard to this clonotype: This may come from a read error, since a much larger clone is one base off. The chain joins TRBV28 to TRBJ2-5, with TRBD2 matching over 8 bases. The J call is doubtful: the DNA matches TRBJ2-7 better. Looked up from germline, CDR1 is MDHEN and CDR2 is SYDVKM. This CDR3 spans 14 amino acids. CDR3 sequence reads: CASRDRGLAYEQYF. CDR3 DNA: TGTGCCAGCAGAGACCGGGGACTAGCCTACGAGCAGTACTTC.

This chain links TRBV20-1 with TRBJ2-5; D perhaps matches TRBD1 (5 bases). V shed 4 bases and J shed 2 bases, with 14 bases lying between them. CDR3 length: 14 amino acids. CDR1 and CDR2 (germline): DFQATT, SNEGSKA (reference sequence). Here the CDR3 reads CSATLPDRQETQYF. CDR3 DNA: TGCAGTGCTACGTTGCCAGACAGACAAGAGACCCAGTACTTC.

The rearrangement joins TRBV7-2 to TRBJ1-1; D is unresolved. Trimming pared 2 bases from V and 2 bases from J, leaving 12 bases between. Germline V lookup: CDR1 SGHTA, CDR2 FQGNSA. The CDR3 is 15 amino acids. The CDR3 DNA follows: TGTGCCAGCAGCTTAATGACGGGCCCCAACACTGAAGCTTTCTTT. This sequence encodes CASSLMTGPNTEAFF. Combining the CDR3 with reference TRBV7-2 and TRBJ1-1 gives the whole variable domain GAGVSQSPSNKVTEKGKDVELRCDPISGHTALYWYRQSLGQGLEFLIYFQGNSAPDKSGLPSDRFSAERTGGSVSTLTIQRTQQEDSAVYLCASSLMTGPNTEAFFGQGTRLTVV.